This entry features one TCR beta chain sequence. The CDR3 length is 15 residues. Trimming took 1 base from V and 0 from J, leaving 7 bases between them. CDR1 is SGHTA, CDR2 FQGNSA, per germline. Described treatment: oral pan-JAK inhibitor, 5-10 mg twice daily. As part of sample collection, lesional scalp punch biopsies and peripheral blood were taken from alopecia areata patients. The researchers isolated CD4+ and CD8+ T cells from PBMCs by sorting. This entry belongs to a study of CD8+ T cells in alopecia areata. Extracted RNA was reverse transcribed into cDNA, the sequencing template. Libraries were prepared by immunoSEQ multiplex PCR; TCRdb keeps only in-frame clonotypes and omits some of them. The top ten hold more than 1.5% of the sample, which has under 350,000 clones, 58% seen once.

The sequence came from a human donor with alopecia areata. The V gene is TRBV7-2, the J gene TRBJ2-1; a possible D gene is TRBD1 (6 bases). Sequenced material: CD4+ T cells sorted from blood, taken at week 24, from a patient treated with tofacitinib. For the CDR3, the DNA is TGTGCCAGCAGCTTAGGGGGGCCCTCCTACAATGAGCAGTTCTTC. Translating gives CASSLGGPSYNEQFF.